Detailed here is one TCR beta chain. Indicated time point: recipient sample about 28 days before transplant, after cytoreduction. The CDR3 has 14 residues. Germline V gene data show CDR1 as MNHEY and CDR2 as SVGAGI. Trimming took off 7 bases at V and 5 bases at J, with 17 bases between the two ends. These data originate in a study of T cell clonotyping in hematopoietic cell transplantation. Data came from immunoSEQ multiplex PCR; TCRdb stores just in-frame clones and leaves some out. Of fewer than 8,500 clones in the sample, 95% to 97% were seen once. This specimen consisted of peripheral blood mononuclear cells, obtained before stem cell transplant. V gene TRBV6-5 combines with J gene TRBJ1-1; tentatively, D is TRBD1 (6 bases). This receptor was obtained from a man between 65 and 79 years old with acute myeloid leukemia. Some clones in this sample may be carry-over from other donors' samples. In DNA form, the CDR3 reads TGTGCCAGCACCTCGGACCAGAGGGGGACTGAAGCTTTCTTT. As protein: CASTSDQRGTEAFF.